This T cell receptor (beta chain) was retrieved from a study of a mutant IDH1 vaccine in newly diagnosed glioma. Turning to the study itself: First vaccine doses came 4-6 weeks after radiotherapy alone, or with temozolomide cycles. The study held visit V12 at week 35 and visit V13 at week 47.

Data came from immunoSEQ multiplex PCR; TCRdb stores just in-frame clones and leaves some out. The sample carries some 63,000 clones, 74% recorded once. The V end lost 3 bases, the J end lost 0 bases, and 12 bases lay between the germline ends. Germline V CDR1 and CDR2: LNHNV, YYDKDF (reference sequence). The CDR3 sequence is 15 residues long. Sample time point: week 35, safety follow-up. In the vaccine, a single dose held 300 ug of the mutant IDH1 20-mer peptide, along with topical imiquimod. Eight vaccinations went to patients in weeks 1, 3, 5, 7, 11, 15, 19, 23. The donors' diagnosis was new WHO grade 3 or 4 astrocytoma that was IDH1-mutant and ATRX-lost. Notes on this clone: Its target is not known.

The specimen comprised PBMCs, sampled from a glioma patient whose treatment included an IDH1 peptide vaccine. V and J are TRBV15 and TRBJ2-7, with D perhaps TRBD2 (5 bases). This TCR derives from a man aged 50 to 59 with glioma. CDR3: CATSRSSGISYEQYF. The CDR3 nucleotides read TGTGCCACCAGCAGGTCCTCGGGAATCTCCTACGAGCAGTACTTC.